This TCR beta chain was sequenced during a study of cytomegalovirus exposure and HLA in healthy donors. The V gene's germline CDR1 is LNHNV and CDR2 YYDKDF (reference sequence). This CDR3 comprises 17 residues. Trimming took 0 bases from V and 0 from J, leaving 15 bases between them. With 60 Vbeta and 13 Jbeta primers, the PCR was carried out. Assay used: immunoSEQ multiplex PCR; TCRdb lists only in-frame clones, some missing. The sample yields 100,000 to 150,000 clones, approximately 80% seen once. The TCR sequence derives from a man between 45 and 60 years old in good health and CMV-seronegative. Sequencing was done on a sample of PBMCs. The V call is TRBV15, the J call TRBJ2-7, with D maybe TRBD2 (6 bases). CDR3: CATSRDLIGGASYEQYF. The CDR3 DNA sequence: TGTGCCACCAGCAGAGATCTGATTGGCGGGGCCTCCTACGAGCAGTACTTC.